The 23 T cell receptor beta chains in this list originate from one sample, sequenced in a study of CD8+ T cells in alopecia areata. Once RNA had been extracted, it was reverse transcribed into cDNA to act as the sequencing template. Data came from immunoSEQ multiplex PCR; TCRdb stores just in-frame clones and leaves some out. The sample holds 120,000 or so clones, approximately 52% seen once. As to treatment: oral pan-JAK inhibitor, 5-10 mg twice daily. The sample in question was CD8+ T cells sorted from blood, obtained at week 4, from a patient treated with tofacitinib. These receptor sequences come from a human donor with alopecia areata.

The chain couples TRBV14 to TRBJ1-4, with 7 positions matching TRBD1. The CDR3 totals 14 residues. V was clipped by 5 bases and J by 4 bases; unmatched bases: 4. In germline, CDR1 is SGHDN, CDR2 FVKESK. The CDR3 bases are TGTGCCAGCAGCGAGGACAGGTTTAATGAAAAACTGTTTTTT. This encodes CASSEDRFNEKLFF.

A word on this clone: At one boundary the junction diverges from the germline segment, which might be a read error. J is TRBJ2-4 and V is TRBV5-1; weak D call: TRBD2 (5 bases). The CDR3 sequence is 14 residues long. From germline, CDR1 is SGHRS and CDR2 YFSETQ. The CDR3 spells CASSPRTGRNIQYF. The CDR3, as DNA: TGTGCCAGCAGCCCCCGGACTGGCAGGAACATTCAGTACTTC.

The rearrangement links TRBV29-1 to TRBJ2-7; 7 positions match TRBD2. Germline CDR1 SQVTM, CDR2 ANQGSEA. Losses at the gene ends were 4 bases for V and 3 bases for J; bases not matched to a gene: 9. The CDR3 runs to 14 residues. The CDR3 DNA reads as TGCAGCGTTGTAAGTGGACTAGGGGACTACGAGCAGTACTTC. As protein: CSVVSGLGDYEQYF.

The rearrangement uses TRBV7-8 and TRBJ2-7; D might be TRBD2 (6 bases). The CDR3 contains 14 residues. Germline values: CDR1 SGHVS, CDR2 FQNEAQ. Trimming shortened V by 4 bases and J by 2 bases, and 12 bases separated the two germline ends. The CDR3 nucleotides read TGTGCCAGCAGCTCTTACAGACTAGCCTACGAGCAGTACTTC. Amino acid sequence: CASSSYRLAYEQYF.

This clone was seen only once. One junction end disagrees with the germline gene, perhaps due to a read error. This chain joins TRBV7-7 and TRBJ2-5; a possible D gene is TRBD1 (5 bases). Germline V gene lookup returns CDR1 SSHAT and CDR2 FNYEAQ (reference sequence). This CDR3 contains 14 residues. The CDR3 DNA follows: TGTGCTAGCAGCTTAGTAGGTCAGGGCGAGACCCAGTACTTC. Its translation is CASSLVGQGETQYF. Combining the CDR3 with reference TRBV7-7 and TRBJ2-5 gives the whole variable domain GAGVSQSPRYKVTKRGQDVTLRCDPISSHATLYWYQQALGQGPEFLTYFNYEAQPDKSGLPSDRFSAERPEGSISTLTIQRTEQRDSAMYRCASSLVGQGETQYFGPGTRLLVL.

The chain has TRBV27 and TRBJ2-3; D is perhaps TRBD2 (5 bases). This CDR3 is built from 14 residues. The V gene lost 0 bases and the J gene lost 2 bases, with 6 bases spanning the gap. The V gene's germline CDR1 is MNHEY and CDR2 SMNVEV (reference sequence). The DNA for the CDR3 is TGTGCCAGCAGTTTATCGGAGGACACAGATACGCAGTATTTT. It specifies CASSLSEDTDTQYF.

The CDR3 spells CASSPILGQGTYEQYF. As DNA, the CDR3 is TGTGCCAGCAGTCCAATCCTGGGACAGGGGACCTACGAGCAGTACTTC. The rearrangement links TRBV28 to TRBJ2-7; 10 nucleotides agree with TRBD1. The germline gives CDR1 MDHEN, CDR2 SYDVKM. V was pared by 5 bases and J by 2 bases, with 9 bases of the junction left unmatched. This CDR3 region has 16 residues.

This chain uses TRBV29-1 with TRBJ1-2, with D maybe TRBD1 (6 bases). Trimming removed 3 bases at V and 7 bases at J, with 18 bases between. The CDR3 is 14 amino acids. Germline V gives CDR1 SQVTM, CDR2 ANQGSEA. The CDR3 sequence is CSVEGGDRLSGYTF. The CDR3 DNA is TGCAGCGTTGAGGGTGGTGACAGGCTCTCTGGCTACACCTTC.

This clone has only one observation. DNA for the CDR3: TGCAGCGTTGAGTGGACAGGGGGCGTCAACAGGGAGAGGTATTTTGCTTTCTTT. Residues: CSVEWTGGVNRERYFAFF. The chain employs TRBV29-1 and TRBJ1-1, with TRBD1 matching 11 bases. The V and J ends lost 3 bases and 11 bases, in that order; junction bases with no gene match: 23. Germline V gives CDR1 SQVTM, CDR2 ANQGSEA. The CDR3 runs to 18 residues.

CDR3 DNA sequence: TGTGCCAGCAGCCTACAGGGTAATTCACCCCTCCACTTT. Translating it yields CASSLQGNSPLHF. The chain employs TRBV27 and TRBJ1-6; tentatively, D is TRBD1 (6 bases). V was trimmed by 6 bases and J by 6 bases, leaving 9 bases between them. Per the germline V gene, CDR1 is MNHEY and CDR2 is SMNVEV (reference sequence). The CDR3 consists of 13 residues.

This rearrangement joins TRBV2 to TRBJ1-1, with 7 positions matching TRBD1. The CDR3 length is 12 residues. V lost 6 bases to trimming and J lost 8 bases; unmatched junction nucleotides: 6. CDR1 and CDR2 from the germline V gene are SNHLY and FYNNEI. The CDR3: CASSRDSLEAFF. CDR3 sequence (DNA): TGTGCCAGCAGCAGGGACAGTCTCGAAGCTTTCTTT.

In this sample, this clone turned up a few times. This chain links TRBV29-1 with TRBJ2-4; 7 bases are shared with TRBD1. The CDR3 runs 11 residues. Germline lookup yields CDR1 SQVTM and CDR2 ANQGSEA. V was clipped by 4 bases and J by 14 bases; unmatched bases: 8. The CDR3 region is CSVVRQGDKYF. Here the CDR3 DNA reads TGCAGCGTTGTAAGGCAGGGGGACAAGTACTTC.

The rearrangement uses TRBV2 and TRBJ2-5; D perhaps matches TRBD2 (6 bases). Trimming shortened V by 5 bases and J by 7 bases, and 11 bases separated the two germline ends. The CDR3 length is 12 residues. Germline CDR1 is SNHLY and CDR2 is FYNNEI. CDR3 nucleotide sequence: TGTGCCAGCAGTCCGGGGCGGGGGACCCAGTACTTC. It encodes CASSPGRGTQYF.

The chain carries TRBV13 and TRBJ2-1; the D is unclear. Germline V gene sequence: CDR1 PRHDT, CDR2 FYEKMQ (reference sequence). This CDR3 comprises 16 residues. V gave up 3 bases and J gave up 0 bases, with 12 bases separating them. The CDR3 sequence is CASSFDTSSSYNEQFF. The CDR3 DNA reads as TGTGCCAGCAGCTTTGACACATCGAGCTCCTACAATGAGCAGTTCTTC. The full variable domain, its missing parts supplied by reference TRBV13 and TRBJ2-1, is AAGVIQSPRHLIKEKRETATLKCYPIPRHDTVYWYQQGPGQDPQFLISFYEKMQSDKGSIPDRFSAQQFSDYHSELNMSSLELGDSALYFCASSFDTSSSYNEQFFGPGTRLTVL.

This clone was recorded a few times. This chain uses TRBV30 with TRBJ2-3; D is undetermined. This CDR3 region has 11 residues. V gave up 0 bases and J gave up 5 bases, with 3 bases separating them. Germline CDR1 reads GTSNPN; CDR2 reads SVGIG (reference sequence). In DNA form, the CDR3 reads TGTGCCTGGAGTGTACAAGATACGCAGTATTTT. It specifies CAWSVQDTQYF.

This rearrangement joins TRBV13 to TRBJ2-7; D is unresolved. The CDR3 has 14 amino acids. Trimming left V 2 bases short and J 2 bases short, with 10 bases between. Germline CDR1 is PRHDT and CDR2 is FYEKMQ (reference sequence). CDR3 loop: CASSLRAAAYEQYF. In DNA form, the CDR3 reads TGTGCCAGCAGCTTAAGGGCAGCAGCCTACGAGCAGTACTTC.

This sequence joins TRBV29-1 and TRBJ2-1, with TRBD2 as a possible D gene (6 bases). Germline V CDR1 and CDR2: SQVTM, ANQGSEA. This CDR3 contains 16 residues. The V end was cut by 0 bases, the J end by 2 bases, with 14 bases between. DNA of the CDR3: TGCAGCGTTGAAGAGGGCTTCGGCGGGGCCTACAATGAGCAGTTCTTC. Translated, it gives CSVEEGFGGAYNEQFF.

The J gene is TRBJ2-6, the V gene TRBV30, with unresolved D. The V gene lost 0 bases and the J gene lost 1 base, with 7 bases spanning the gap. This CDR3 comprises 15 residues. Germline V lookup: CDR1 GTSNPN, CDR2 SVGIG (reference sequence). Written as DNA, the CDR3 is TGTGCCTGGAGTGTACTCGGATCTGGGGCCAACGTCCTGACTTTC. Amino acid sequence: CAWSVLGSGANVLTF.

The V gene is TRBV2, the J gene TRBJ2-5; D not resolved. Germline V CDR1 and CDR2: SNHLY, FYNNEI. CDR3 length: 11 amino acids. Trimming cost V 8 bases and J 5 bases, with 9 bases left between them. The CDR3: CASGLDETQYF. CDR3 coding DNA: TGTGCCAGCGGGTTGGATGAGACCCAGTACTTC. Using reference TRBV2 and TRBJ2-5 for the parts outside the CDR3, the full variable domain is EPEVTQTPSHQVTQMGQEVILRCVPISNHLYFYWYRQILGQKVEFLVSFYNNEISEKSEIFDDQFSVERPDGSNFTLKIRSTKLEDSAMYFCASGLDETQYFGPGTRLLVL.

CDR3 nucleotide sequence: TGTGCCAGCAGTTTTAGTGGGGCCAACGTCCTGACTTTC. Encoded protein: CASSFSGANVLTF. The V and J genes are TRBV27 and TRBJ2-6, with D hard to call. V gave up 3 bases and J gave up 3 bases, with 3 bases separating them. The germline V gene has CDR1 MNHEY and CDR2 SMNVEV (reference sequence). CDR3 length: 13 amino acids.

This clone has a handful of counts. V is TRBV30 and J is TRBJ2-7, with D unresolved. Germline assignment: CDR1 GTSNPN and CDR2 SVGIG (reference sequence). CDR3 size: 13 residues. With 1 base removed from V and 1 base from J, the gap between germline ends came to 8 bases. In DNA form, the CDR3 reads TGTGCCTGGAGTGAGGCAGATTCCTACGAGCAGTACTTC. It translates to CAWSEADSYEQYF.

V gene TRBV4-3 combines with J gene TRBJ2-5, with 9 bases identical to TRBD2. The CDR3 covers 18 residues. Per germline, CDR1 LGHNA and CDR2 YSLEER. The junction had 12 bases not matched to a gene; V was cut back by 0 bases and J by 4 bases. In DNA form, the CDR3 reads TGCGCCAGCAGCCAAGATGGGGCTAGCGGGGATTTCCCAGAGACCCAGTACTTC. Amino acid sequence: CASSQDGASGDFPETQYF.

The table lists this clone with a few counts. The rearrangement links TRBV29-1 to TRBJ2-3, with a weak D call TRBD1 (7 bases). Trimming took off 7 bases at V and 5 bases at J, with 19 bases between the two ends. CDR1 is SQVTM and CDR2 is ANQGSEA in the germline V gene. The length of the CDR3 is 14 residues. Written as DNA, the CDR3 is TGCAGCGCCGGAGGGCAGGGGGAAATAGATACGCAGTATTTT. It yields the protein CSAGGQGEIDTQYF.